A single sample gave rise to the 24 T cell receptor beta chains below, sequenced in a study of blood T cell repertoires in COVID-19. Assay: immunoSEQ multiplex PCR; the TCRdb copy retains only in-frame clones and omits some. This table has 100,000 or so clones, around nine tenths appearing once. The sequenced material came from peripheral blood. The source is a woman in her forties or fifties in a cohort sampled during active COVID-19.

This chain joins TRBV28 and TRBJ2-7; 7 nucleotides align to TRBD2. J gave up 5 bases and V 10 bases, and 5 bases lay outside the gene matches. Germline loops: CDR1 MDHEN, CDR2 SYDVKM. The CDR3 spans 11 residues. The CDR3 bases are TGTGCCACGGCGGGAGCTCACGAGCAGTACTTC. Encoded protein: CATAGAHEQYF.

V is TRBV28 and J is TRBJ1-2; D is undetermined. With 2 bases removed from V and 4 bases from J, the gap between germline ends came to 11 bases. The CDR3 has 14 amino acids. CDR1 MDHEN and CDR2 SYDVKM come from the germline V gene. The CDR3 loop is CASSLGPGVYGYTF. CDR3 nucleotide sequence: TGTGCCAGCAGTTTAGGGCCAGGTGTCTATGGCTACACCTTC.

This sequence joins TRBV18 and TRBJ1-2; 8 positions match TRBD1. Germline V gene lookup returns CDR1 KGHSH and CDR2 LQKENI. The V segment lost 1 base and the J segment 4 bases; nucleotides outside the gene matches: 5. This CDR3 comprises 15 residues. The CDR3 is CASSPRGDRFYGYTF. Here the CDR3 DNA reads TGTGCCAGCTCACCACGCGGGGACAGGTTCTATGGCTACACCTTC.

The gene calls are TRBV2 and TRBJ2-1; 14 positions agree with TRBD2. Germline CDR1 SNHLY, CDR2 FYNNEI. CDR3 length equals 15 residues. Unmatched junction bases numbered 6, after V lost 6 bases and J lost 8 bases. The DNA of the CDR3 is TGTGCCAGCAGGAAGGGACTAGCGGGGGTTTATGAGCAGTTCTTC. It specifies CASRKGLAGVYEQFF.

The rearrangement joins TRBV7-2 to TRBJ2-7, with a weak D call TRBD1 (6 bases). This CDR3 has 15 residues. Trimming shortened V by 1 base and J by 3 bases, and 13 bases separated the two germline ends. The V gene's germline CDR1 is SGHTA and CDR2 FQGNSA. This chain's CDR3 is CASSLVLGQSYEQYF. CDR3 bases: TGTGCCAGCAGCTTAGTTTTGGGACAAAGCTACGAGCAGTACTTC. Complete variable domain (other parts from reference TRBV7-2 and TRBJ2-7): GAGVSQSPSNKVTEKGKDVELRCDPISGHTALYWYRQSLGQGLEFLIYFQGNSAPDKSGLPSDRFSAERTGGSVSTLTIQRTQQEDSAVYLCASSLVLGQSYEQYFGPGTRLTVT.

The rearrangement links TRBV15 to TRBJ2-7; D ambiguous. There are 14 residues in the CDR3. Trimming left V 1 base short and J 4 bases short, with 11 bases between. The germline V gene has CDR1 LNHNV and CDR2 YYDKDF (reference sequence). The CDR3 loop is CATSRVGGSYEQYF. The CDR3 DNA is TGTGCCACCAGCAGAGTTGGCGGATCGTACGAGCAGTACTTC. The full variable domain, its missing parts supplied by reference TRBV15 and TRBJ2-7, is DAMVIQNPRYQVTQFGKPVTLSCSQTLNHNVMYWYQQKSSQAPKLLFHYYDKDFNNEADTPDNFQSRRPNTSFCFLDIRSPGLGDTAMYLCATSRVGGSYEQYFGPGTRLTVT.

The chain couples TRBV6-2 or TRBV6-3 to TRBJ2-5; 11 bases agree with TRBD2. The ends lost 2 bases at V and 13 bases at J; junction bases unmatched: 15. From germline, CDR1 is MNHEY and CDR2 SVGEGT. This CDR3 region has 16 residues. CDR3 DNA sequence: TGTGCCAGCAGTTACGAGATAGCGGGGGGGAGGAGTTTAATGTACTTC. It specifies CASSYEIAGGRSLMYF.

The chain recombines TRBV12-3 or TRBV12-4 with TRBJ1-2; maybe TRBD1 (6 bases). V shed 2 bases and J shed 7 bases, with 11 bases lying between them. There are 13 residues in the CDR3. Here the CDR3 DNA reads TGTGCCAGCAGTTTACAGGGGCGCCCTGGCTACACCTTC. Residues: CASSLQGRPGYTF.

The chain combines TRBV9 with TRBJ2-1; TRBD2 might be the D (5 bases). Germline CDR1 reads SGDLS; CDR2 reads YYNGEE. The CDR3 spans 14 residues. The V end was cut by 2 bases, the J end by 12 bases, with 18 bases between. The CDR3 region has the DNA TGTGCCAGCAGCGTGAGTTCTTTAGGTGCGGGGCAGTTCTTC. Its translation is CASSVSSLGAGQFF. The variable domain in full, with the rest retrieved from reference TRBV9 and TRBJ2-1, is DSGVTQTPKHLITATGQRVTLRCSPRSGDLSVYWYQQSLDQGLQFLIQYYNGEERAKGNILERFSAQQFPDLHSELNLSSLELGDSALYFCASSVSSLGAGQFFGPGTRLTVL.

The chain joins TRBV19 to TRBJ1-5, with 9 positions matching TRBD1. CDR3 length equals 14 residues. V trimming: 7 bases; J trimming: 5 bases; junction bases outside the gene matches: 6. The V gene's germline CDR1 is LNHDA and CDR2 SQIVND (reference sequence). In DNA, the CDR3 is TGTGCCAGTACCGGGACAGGGACGGATCAGCCCCAGCATTTT. As protein: CASTGTGTDQPQHF. Together with reference TRBV19 and TRBJ1-5, the CDR3 gives the full variable domain: DGGITQSPKYLFRKEGQNVTLSCEQNLNHDAMYWYRQDPGQGLRLIYYSQIVNDFQKGDIAEGYSVSREKKESFPLTVTSAQKNPTAFYLCASTGTGTDQPQHFGDGTRLSIL.

The chain joins TRBV27 to TRBJ2-2, with 12 nucleotides matching TRBD1. CDR3 length equals 20 residues. Germline CDR1 and CDR2: MNHEY and SMNVEV (reference sequence). V lost 3 bases to trimming and J lost 1 base; unmatched junction nucleotides: 12. Written as DNA, the CDR3 is TGTGCCAGCAGTTTGGGGGCCCCGGGACAGGGGGCCAGGAACACCGGGGAGCTGTTTTTT. This codes for CASSLGAPGQGARNTGELFF.

The V gene is TRBV12-3 or TRBV12-4, the J gene TRBJ2-7; tentative D call: TRBD2 (5 bases). The V end was cut by 6 bases, the J end by 7 bases, with 16 bases between. This CDR3 has 13 amino acids. The CDR3 loop reads CASSQTRNGEQYF. DNA of the CDR3: TGTGCCAGCAGCCAAACTAGAAACGGGGAGCAGTACTTC.

This sequence joins TRBV5-1 and TRBJ1-3; no firm D call. V dropped 0 bases and J dropped 0 bases, with 4 bases sitting between them. Per germline, CDR1 SGHRS and CDR2 YFSETQ. The CDR3 runs to 14 residues. The CDR3 region has the DNA TGCGCCAGCAGCTTGGTGAGCTCTGGAAACACCATATATTTT. Its translation is CASSLVSSGNTIYF.

The chain is built from TRBV5-1 and TRBJ2-7, with TRBD1 identical over 9 bases. The length of the CDR3 is 14 residues. The V gene end was trimmed by 4 bases and the J gene end by 5 bases; junction bases not matched to a gene: 7. Germline loops: CDR1 SGHRS, CDR2 YFSETQ. CDR3 coding DNA: TGCGCCAGCAGCCCCGGACAGGGGATAAACGAGCAGTACTTC. Its protein product is CASSPGQGINEQYF.

The chain carries TRBV6-2 or TRBV6-3 and TRBJ1-6; 9 bases are shared with TRBD1. The junction had 19 bases not matched to a gene; V was cut back by 4 bases and J by 12 bases. This CDR3 is built from 18 residues. Germline assignment: CDR1 MNHEY and CDR2 SVGEGT. CDR3 DNA sequence: TGTGCCAGCAGTTTAATTCCGGGACAGGGAAGTTTGCGTGGACCCCTCCACTTT. Translated, it gives CASSLIPGQGSLRGPLHF.

V usage is TRBV2 and J usage is TRBJ2-1; 14 bases line up with TRBD2. This CDR3 is 19 amino acids long. V lost 6 bases to trimming and J lost 4 bases; unmatched junction nucleotides: 14. CDR1 and CDR2 from the germline V gene are SNHLY and FYNNEI. The CDR3: CASRGGLAGGSPYYNEQFF. As DNA, the CDR3 is TGTGCCAGCAGGGGTGGACTAGCGGGAGGCTCCCCCTATTACAATGAGCAGTTCTTC.

The sample holds a few counts of this clone. The V call is TRBV9, the J call TRBJ1-2; the D gene is possibly TRBD1 (5 bases). CDR1 is SGDLS, CDR2 YYNGEE, per germline. V dropped 0 bases and J dropped 0 bases, with 9 bases sitting between them. The CDR3 is 15 residues long. DNA for the CDR3: TGTGCCAGCAGCGTAGGCGGACAAACTAACTATGGCTACACCTTC. It codes for CASSVGGQTNYGYTF.

In nucleotides, the CDR3 is TGTGCCAGCTCTCTGGACAGGGGACTCTCCTACGAGCAGTACTTC. Translation: CASSLDRGLSYEQYF. The chain joins TRBV18 to TRBJ2-7; 9 bases line up with TRBD1. The junction had 6 bases not matched to a gene; V was cut back by 6 bases and J by 0 bases. CDR1 is KGHSH and CDR2 is LQKENI in the germline V gene. The CDR3 length is 15 residues.

DNA for the CDR3: TGCGCCAGCAGCTTGAACGAGAATCAGCCCCAGCATTTT. Translation gives CASSLNENQPQHF. V and J are TRBV5-1 and TRBJ1-5; D ambiguous. The CDR3 totals 13 residues. The germline CDR1 and CDR2 sequences are SGHRS and YFSETQ. V shed 1 base and J shed 4 bases, with 6 bases lying between them.

This clone was observed a few times. The chain joins TRBV18 to TRBJ1-5; D is perhaps TRBD1 (5 bases). This CDR3 spans 13 amino acids. V lost 2 bases to trimming and J lost 5 bases, with 7 bases between them. Looked up from germline, CDR1 is KGHSH and CDR2 is LQKENI. The CDR3 region is CASSPGRDQPQHF. CDR3 sequence (DNA): TGTGCCAGCTCACCAGGCAGGGATCAGCCCCAGCATTTT.

The count of this clone is one. This chain links TRBV9 with TRBJ2-4, with 8 bases fitting TRBD2. The CDR3 sequence is 15 residues long. Per the germline V gene, CDR1 is SGDLS and CDR2 is YYNGEE. After removal of 0 bases from V and 6 bases from J, the junction contained 5 bases not matched to a gene. The CDR3 loop is CASSVAGGHGNIQYF. The CDR3 region has the DNA TGTGCCAGCAGCGTAGCGGGAGGGCACGGAAACATTCAGTACTTC.

The chain combines TRBV6-5 with TRBJ2-1; D is uncertain. The CDR3 has 15 amino acids. Germline lookup yields CDR1 MNHEY and CDR2 SVGAGI. The V gene lost 6 bases and the J gene lost 3 bases, with 15 bases spanning the gap. The CDR3 region is CASRFEEHRYNEQFF. The CDR3 nucleotides read TGTGCCAGCAGGTTCGAAGAACACCGCTACAATGAGCAGTTCTTC.

The count of this clone is one. The chain has TRBV7-9 and TRBJ1-1; D not certain. Germline V gene lookup returns CDR1 SEHNR and CDR2 FQNEAQ (reference sequence). V lost 3 bases to trimming and J lost 1 base, with 6 bases between them. This CDR3 region has 13 residues. The DNA of the CDR3 is TGTGCCAGCAGCTTTTACAGGAACACTGAAGCTTTCTTT. The encoded protein is CASSFYRNTEAFF.

The genes are TRBV4-2 and TRBJ1-3; 7 positions match TRBD1. With V trimmed by 2 bases and J by 0 bases, 4 bases remained unmatched. The length of the CDR3 is 16 residues. Germline V gives CDR1 LGHNA, CDR2 YNFKEQ. The CDR3: CASSQQGQLSGNTIYF. The DNA for the CDR3 is TGTGCCAGCAGCCAACAGGGACAGCTCTCTGGAAACACCATATATTTT.